These T cell receptor beta chains were read from a single sample in a study of blood T cell repertoires in COVID-19. Profiled with immunoSEQ multiplex PCR; TCRdb holds only in-frame clones, not every one. The data hold fewer than 90,000 clones, with 86% observed a single time. The sequenced sample was peripheral blood. These receptors were obtained from a man aged 80 or over in a cohort sampled during active COVID-19. CDR3s include the opening cysteine and the closing phenylalanine or tryptophan. The order of the fields is clone size, D gene, J gene, V gene, CDR3 protein, CDR3 DNA. A D gene is named only where the DNA matches it firmly. The size of a clone is reported for some rows only, either as once, few or many, or as a class for expanded clones.

NA,TRBD1,TRBJ1-2,TRBV6-5,CASSLDRRGYTF,TGTGCCAGCAGTCTGGACAGGCGAGGCTACACCTTC
NA,NA,TRBJ2-5,TRBV19,CASRQKGGETQYF,TGTGCCAGTAGACAGAAAGGGGGAGAGACCCAGTACTTC
once,NA,TRBJ2-2,TRBV7-9,CASSLLTSANTGELFF,TGTGCCAGCAGCTTACTAACCTCCGCGAACACCGGGGAGCTGTTTTTT
NA,TRBD1,TRBJ1-2,TRBV7-9,CASSQGQGASGYTF,TGTGCCAGCAGCCAGGGACAGGGGGCCTCTGGCTACACCTTC
NA,NA,TRBJ1-2,TRBV5-1,CASSLEPGEGGYTF,TGCGCCAGCAGCTTGGAGCCAGGTGAAGGAGGCTACACCTTC
NA,NA,TRBJ1-2,TRBV12-3/TRBV12-4,CASSPGDGYTF,TGTGCCAGCAGCCCAGGGGATGGCTACACCTTC
NA,NA,TRBJ1-1,TRBV9,CASSVAPVGGVDTEAFF,TGTGCCAGCAGCGTAGCTCCCGTGGGGGGAGTCGACACTGAAGCTTTCTTT
NA,TRBD1,TRBJ1-2,TRBV3-1/TRBV3-2,CASSLRQGAIGYTF,TGTGCCAGCAGCCTTAGACAGGGGGCAATCGGCTACACCTTC
NA,NA,TRBJ2-1,TRBV11-3,CASSNNYNEQFF,TGTGCCAGCAGTAATAACTACAATGAGCAGTTCTTC
NA,TRBD2,TRBJ2-5,TRBV6-2/TRBV6-3,CASSYRGLGRETQYF,TGTGCCAGCAGTTACCGTGGACTAGGGAGGGAGACCCAGTACTTC
NA,TRBD1,TRBJ2-3,TRBV5-6,CASSFIGTGSTDTQYF,TGTGCCAGCAGCTTCATCGGGACAGGAAGCACAGATACGCAGTATTTT
NA,TRBD1,TRBJ1-3,TRBV3-1/TRBV3-2,CASSRGGQGAGGNTIYF,TGTGCCAGCAGCCGGGGGGGACAGGGGGCCGGTGGAAACACCATATATTTT
NA,NA,TRBJ1-2,TRBV7-9,CASSSTRGQGYTF,TGTGCCAGCAGCTCAACACGGGGACAAGGCTACACCTTC
NA,TRBD1,TRBJ2-1,TRBV5-1,CASSVGTGTYNEQFF,TGCGCCAGCAGCGTAGGGACAGGGACCTACAATGAGCAGTTCTTC
NA,TRBD2,TRBJ2-6,TRBV9,CASSWGGSSGANVLTF,TGTGCCAGCAGCTGGGGCGGGAGCTCTGGGGCCAACGTCCTGACTTTC
NA,NA,TRBJ1-3,TRBV7-2,CASSLVGTRRDTIYF,TGTGCCAGCAGCTTAGTCGGGACACGCCGGGACACCATATATTTT
NA,TRBD1,TRBJ1-6,TRBV6-5,CASSYSRTGRNSPLHF,TGTGCCAGCAGTTACTCCCGGACAGGCCGAAATTCACCCCTCCACTTT
once,TRBD2,TRBJ2-5,TRBV7-3,CASSPTSDEETQYF,TGTGCCAGCAGCCCGACTAGCGATGAAGAGACCCAGTACTTC
NA,NA,TRBJ1-4,TRBV4-2,CASSQEQANEKLFF,TGTGCCAGCAGCCAAGAACAGGCTAATGAAAAACTGTTTTTT
NA,TRBD1,TRBJ1-2,TRBV19,CASSIDTGGTYGYTF,TGTGCCAGTAGTATAGACACAGGGGGAACCTATGGCTACACCTTC
NA,NA,TRBJ2-5,TRBV19,CASSGSVDSETQYF,TGTGCCAGTAGTGGTTCGGTCGATAGCGAGACCCAGTACTTC
NA,NA,TRBJ1-3,TRBV5-4,CASSLGQQGNTIYF,TGTGCCAGCAGCTTGGGACAGCAAGGAAACACCATATATTTT